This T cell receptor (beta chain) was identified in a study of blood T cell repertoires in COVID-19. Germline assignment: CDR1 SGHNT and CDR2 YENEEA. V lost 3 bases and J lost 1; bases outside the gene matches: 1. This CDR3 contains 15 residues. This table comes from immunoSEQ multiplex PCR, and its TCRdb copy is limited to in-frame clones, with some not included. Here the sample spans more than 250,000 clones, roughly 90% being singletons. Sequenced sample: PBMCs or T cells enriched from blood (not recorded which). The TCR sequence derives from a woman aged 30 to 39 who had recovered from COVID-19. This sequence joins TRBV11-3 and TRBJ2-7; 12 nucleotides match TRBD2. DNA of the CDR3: TGTGCCAGCAGCTTGACTAGCGGGGGATCCTACGAGCAGTACTTC. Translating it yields CASSLTSGGSYEQYF.